This T cell receptor beta chain was captured in a study of read filtering for tumor transcriptome and immune sequencing. About the study: Revised staging placed roughly 8 patients in R-ISS I, roughly 17 in II, 7 in III.

CDR3 length: 15 residues. V shed 4 bases and J shed 0 bases, with 9 bases lying between them. From about 0.4 ug of RNA, a library with molecular barcoded alpha/delta and beta/gamma adaptors was made. A single record per CDR3 protein comes from TCRdb applying MiXCR to the reads. The data show 25,000 or so distinct CDR3 sequences, approximately 22% seen once. Study-wide findings and caveats: Correlation between methods rose after single-read clonotypes were removed.

This clonotype was observed many times. The antigen remains unidentified. With a far larger clone one base away, a read error is the likely cause. This is likely a read error, given that the CDR3 carries no conserved phenylalanine or tryptophan at its end. This rearrangement joins TRBV12-3 or TRBV12-4 to TRBJ2-2, with D perhaps TRBD1 (6 bases). This clonotype was obtained from a donor aged 40 or older with multiple myeloma. Sequences were obtained from a population of CD138-negative cells sorted from bone marrow. The CDR3 protein is CASSSGTTNTGELFL. CDR3 coding DNA: TGTGCCAGCAGTTCCGGGACAACGAACACCGGGGAGCTGTTTTTG.